Listed below are T cell receptor beta chains from one sample, sequenced in a study of blood T cell repertoires in COVID-19. Repertoires were generated with immunoSEQ multiplex PCR, while TCRdb's copy carries only in-frame clones and drops some. The sample has fewer than 150,000 clones; around 80% are singletons. The source material was peripheral blood. These TCRs come from a woman of 80 years or more in a cohort sampled during active or convalescent COVID-19. The CDR3 runs from the conserved cysteine through the conserved F or W. Each record gives: V gene, clone size, J gene, D gene, CDR3 DNA, CDR3 protein. D genes are given only for firm matches. Clone size is stated in some rows and not others, as once, few, many or a class when expanded.

>TRBV9|-|TRBJ2-5|TRBD2
TGTGCCAGCAGCGAGACTAGCGGGGGAGAGACCCAGTACTTC
CASSETSGGETQYF
>TRBV25-1|-|TRBJ1-1|TRBD1
TGTGCCAGCAGCTACAGGGGACACACTGAAGCTTTCTTT
CASSYRGHTEAFF
>TRBV21-1|-|TRBJ1-1|-
TGTGCCAGCAGCAAAGTGCGGCAGGGGAACTCAACTGAAGCTTTCTTT
CASSKVRQGNSTEAFF
>TRBV11-2|-|TRBJ2-7|-
TGTGCCAGCAGCTTCAGCAGGGGCTCCTACGAGCAGTACTTC
CASSFSRGSYEQYF
>TRBV2|few|TRBJ1-2|-
TGTGCCAGCGGCCGTTCGGGAGGGGATGGCTACACCTTC
CASGRSGGDGYTF
>TRBV5-6|-|TRBJ2-5|-
TGTGCCAGCAGCTGGGGGGACAGACGGTCAGAGACCCAGTACTTC
CASSWGDRRSETQYF
>TRBV28|-|TRBJ2-5|TRBD1
TGTGCCAGCAGCCCGTACAGGGGGGTCGGGGAGACCCAGTACTTC
CASSPYRGVGETQYF
>TRBV7-8|once|TRBJ2-7|TRBD2
TGTGCCAGCAGCCGCGGACTAGCGGGGGGCCCTGCCTACGAGCAGTACTTC
CASSRGLAGGPAYEQYF
>TRBV7-9|-|TRBJ2-6|-
TGTGCCAGCAGCTTAGAGGGGACTGGGGCCAACGTCCTGACTTTC
CASSLEGTGANVLTF
>TRBV5-1|-|TRBJ2-2|TRBD2
TGCGCCAGCAGCACACTAGCGGGGTCCGGGGAGCTGTTTTTT
CASSTLAGSGELFF
>TRBV2|-|TRBJ1-4|-
TGTGCCAGCACCGTAGGAGGAGCAACTAATGAAAAACTGTTTTTT
CASTVGGATNEKLFF
>TRBV15|-|TRBJ2-3|-
TGTGCCACCATCCTCAGGGTTACAGATACGCAGTATTTT
CATILRVTDTQYF
>TRBV6-6|-|TRBJ1-1|-
TGTGCCAGCAGTTCCGCAGGGGAAACTGAAGCTTTCTTT
CASSSAGETEAFF
>TRBV6-1|-|TRBJ1-2|TRBD1
TGTGCCAGCAGTGGTTGGACAGGACTTTCTAACTATGGCTACACCTTC
CASSGWTGLSNYGYTF
>TRBV7-2|-|TRBJ1-5|TRBD1
TGTGCCAGCAGCCTGCGACAGGGGGCCGGTCAGCCCCAGCATTTT
CASSLRQGAGQPQHF
>TRBV5-1|-|TRBJ1-1|-
TGCGCCAGCAGCCAAGATACGGGTATCATGATTGAAGCTTTCTTT
CASSQDTGIMIEAFF
>TRBV11-3|few|TRBJ2-3|TRBD2
TGTGCCAGCAGCTCAGGGGTAGCGGGGACAGATACGCAGTATTTT
CASSSGVAGTDTQYF
>TRBV28|-|TRBJ2-3|TRBD2
TGTGCCAGTCGGGGGGGGACAGATACGCAGTATTTT
CASRGGTDTQYF
>TRBV4-1|-|TRBJ2-2|-
TGCGCCAGCAGCCGAGGACTGGGGACCGGGGAGCTGTTTTTT
CASSRGLGTGELFF
>TRBV6-2/TRBV6-3|-|TRBJ1-3|TRBD1
TGTGCCAGCAGCACCCGCGGACAGGGACTTTTCTCTGGAAACACCATATATTTT
CASSTRGQGLFSGNTIYF
>TRBV19|-|TRBJ1-1|TRBD1
TGTGCCTGTTGGGACAGGGACACTGAAGCTTTCTTT
CACWDRDTEAFF
>TRBV7-2|-|TRBJ2-5|-
TGTGCCAGCAGCAAAACAAGGGGCACAATAGAGACCCAGTACTTC
CASSKTRGTIETQYF
>TRBV5-1|once|TRBJ2-2|-
TGCGCCAGCAGCCCGGGAGCGAACACCGGGGAGCTGTTTTTT
CASSPGANTGELFF
>TRBV7-2|-|TRBJ2-6|-
TGTGCCAGCAGCTTATCTGGCAGGGAAGTTACCTTC
CASSLSGREVTF
>TRBV27|-|TRBJ2-6|-
TGTGCCAGCACCAACGGGGTCCCCTCTGGGGCCAACGTCCTGACTTTC
CASTNGVPSGANVLTF
>TRBV24-1|-|TRBJ2-1|TRBD2
TGTGCCACCAGTGATCCGCTGGCGGGGGGGCCTAATGAGCAGTTCTTC
CATSDPLAGGPNEQFF
>TRBV7-6|-|TRBJ1-3|-
TGTGCCAGCAGCTTATACACATACTCTGGAAACACCATATATTTT
CASSLYTYSGNTIYF
>TRBV2|-|TRBJ2-2|TRBD1
TGTGCCAGCCGGCAGGGGGCGAACACCGGGGAGCTGTTTTTT
CASRQGANTGELFF
>TRBV11-3|-|TRBJ2-5|-
TGTGCCAGCAGCCCCGGCGGTTCGGTGGAGACCCAGTACTTC
CASSPGGSVETQYF
>TRBV7-9|-|TRBJ2-3|-
TGTGCCAGCAGCCCCGATTTGACGAGACTCGTCTTTAGCACAGATACGCAGTATTTT
CASSPDLTRLVFSTDTQYF
>TRBV7-2|once|TRBJ2-5|TRBD2
TGTGCCAGCAGCTTAAGTCTAGCGGGGAGAGAGACCCAGTACTTC
CASSLSLAGRETQYF
>TRBV14|-|TRBJ2-1|TRBD1
TGTGCCAGCAGACTGTGGACAGGACCCAATGAGCAGTTCTTC
CASRLWTGPNEQFF
>TRBV6-2/TRBV6-3|-|TRBJ2-3|TRBD2
TGTGCCAGCAGTTACGGGCTAGCGGGGAACGCAGATACGCAGTATTTT
CASSYGLAGNADTQYF
>TRBV4-3|-|TRBJ1-5|TRBD1
TGCGCCAGCAGCCAAGATTGGGACAGTAATAGCAATCAGCCCCAGCATTTT
CASSQDWDSNSNQPQHF
>TRBV7-9|-|TRBJ1-1|-
TGTGCCAGCAGCTTTATTCAGGGAAACACTGAAGCTTTCTTT
CASSFIQGNTEAFF
>TRBV5-6|-|TRBJ2-3|TRBD1
TGTGCCAGCAGCTGGGGACAGGGGGTTATAAAGGATACGCAGTATTTT
CASSWGQGVIKDTQYF
>TRBV5-1|-|TRBJ2-2|TRBD1
TGCGCCAGCAGTACAGGGGGCGCTCCCGGGGAGCTGTTTTTT
CASSTGGAPGELFF
>TRBV2|once|TRBJ1-1|TRBD1
TGTGCCAGCAGTCCCGGGACAGGGAAGACTGAAGCTTTCTTT
CASSPGTGKTEAFF
>TRBV6-5|few|TRBJ2-3|TRBD2
TGTGCCAGCAGTTATGGACTAGTGAGCACAGATACGCAGTATTTT
CASSYGLVSTDTQYF
>TRBV3-1/TRBV3-2|-|TRBJ1-2|TRBD1
TGTGCCAGCAGCCATTGGGACAGGGTAACAACTAACTATGGCTACACCTTC
CASSHWDRVTTNYGYTF
>TRBV27|few|TRBJ1-6|-
TGTGCCAGCAGGAGGGACACATTCCGGTATAATTCACCCCTCCACTTT
CASRRDTFRYNSPLHF
>TRBV2|-|TRBJ2-3|TRBD2
TGTGCCAGCAGTGCCGTTAGTAGCGGGGTACGCGATACGCAGTATTTT
CASSAVSSGVRDTQYF
>TRBV18|-|TRBJ2-7|-
TGTGCCAGCTCACCACGCGAAGTAGCTTCCTCCTACGAGCAGTACTTC
CASSPREVASSYEQYF
>TRBV4-1|-|TRBJ2-1|-
TGCGCCAGCAGCCGGACAGAACTAAGCCGGCAGTTCTTC
CASSRTELSRQFF
>TRBV2|-|TRBJ2-5|TRBD2
TGTGCCAGCAGTGGGGGACTAGGATTGGAGACCCAGTACTTC
CASSGGLGLETQYF
>TRBV6-1|-|TRBJ2-2|-
TGTGCCAGCAGTGAAGTAGGAAGGGGTATCGGGGAGCTGTTTTTT
CASSEVGRGIGELFF
>TRBV25-1|-|TRBJ1-3|-
TGTGCCAGCAGTGGCCTTTCGAAGGGGAGAAACACCATATATTTT
CASSGLSKGRNTIYF
>TRBV5-4|-|TRBJ1-2|-
TGTGCCAGCAGCTTGTCCGGGGGGGACTATGGCTACACCTTC
CASSLSGGDYGYTF
>TRBV19|-|TRBJ2-2|TRBD2
TGTGCCAGTAGTATTAGCGGGGTCCACACCGGGGAGCTGTTTTTT
CASSISGVHTGELFF
>TRBV27|few|TRBJ1-6|TRBD1
TGTGCCAGCAGTACGTACAGGGGAAATAATTCACCCCTCCACTTT
CASSTYRGNNSPLHF
>TRBV18|-|TRBJ1-4|TRBD1
TGTGCCAGCTCACCCACAGGGGTTACAACTAATGAAAAACTGTTTTTT
CASSPTGVTTNEKLFF
>TRBV6-5|-|TRBJ2-5|TRBD2
TGTGCCAGCAGCCGCGGGACTAGCATGGAGACCCAGTACTTC
CASSRGTSMETQYF
>TRBV18|-|TRBJ2-3|TRBD2
TGTGCCAGCTCACCGACGCGGGGGGGCACAGATACGCAGTATTTT
CASSPTRGGTDTQYF
>TRBV7-8|few|TRBJ2-3|-
TGTGCCAGCAGCTTTGGGACTTCAGATACGCAGTATTTT
CASSFGTSDTQYF